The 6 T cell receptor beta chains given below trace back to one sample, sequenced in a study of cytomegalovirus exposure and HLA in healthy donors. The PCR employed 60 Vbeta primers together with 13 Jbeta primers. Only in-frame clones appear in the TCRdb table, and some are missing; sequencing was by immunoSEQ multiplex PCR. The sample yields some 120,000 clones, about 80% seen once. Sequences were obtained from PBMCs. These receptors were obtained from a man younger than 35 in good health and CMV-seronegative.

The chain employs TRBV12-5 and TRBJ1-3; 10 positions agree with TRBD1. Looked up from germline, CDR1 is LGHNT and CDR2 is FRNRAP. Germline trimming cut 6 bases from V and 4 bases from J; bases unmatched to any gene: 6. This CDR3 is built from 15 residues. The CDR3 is CASGVGQGGGNTIYF. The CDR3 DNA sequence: TGTGCTAGTGGCGTAGGACAGGGGGGAGGAAACACCATATATTTT. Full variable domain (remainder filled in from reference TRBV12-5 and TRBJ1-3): DARVTQTPRHKVTEMGQEVTMRCQPILGHNTVFWYRQTMMQGLELLAYFRNRAPLDDSGMPKDRFSAEMPDATLATLKIQPSEPRDSAVYFCASGVGQGGGNTIYFGEGSWLTVV.

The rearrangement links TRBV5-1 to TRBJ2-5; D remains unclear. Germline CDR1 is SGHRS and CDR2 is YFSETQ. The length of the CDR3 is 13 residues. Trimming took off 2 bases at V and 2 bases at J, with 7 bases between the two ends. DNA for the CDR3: TGCGCCAGCAGCTTCTCAGGACAAGAGACCCAGTACTTC. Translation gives CASSFSGQETQYF.

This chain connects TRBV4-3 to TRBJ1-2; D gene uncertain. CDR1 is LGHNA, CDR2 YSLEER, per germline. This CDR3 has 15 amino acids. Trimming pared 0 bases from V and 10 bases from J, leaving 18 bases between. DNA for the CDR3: TGCGCCAGCAGCCAAGATATTGCGACCTCTGGGCTCTACACCTTC. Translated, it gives CASSQDIATSGLYTF.

The CDR3 spells CASSDRADTQYF. The CDR3 DNA follows: TGTGCCAGCAGTGATCGAGCAGATACGCAGTATTTT. This chain links TRBV2 with TRBJ2-3; D is uncertain. The CDR3 has 12 residues. V lost 3 bases and J 4 bases, leaving 5 bases between the germline ends. Germline CDR1 and CDR2: SNHLY and FYNNEI.

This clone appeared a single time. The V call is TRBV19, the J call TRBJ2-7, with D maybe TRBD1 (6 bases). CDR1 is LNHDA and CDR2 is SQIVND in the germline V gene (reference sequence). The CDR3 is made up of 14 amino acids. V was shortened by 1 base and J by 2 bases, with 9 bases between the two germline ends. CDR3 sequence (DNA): TGTGCCAGTAGTATAGGGCCAGGGGCCTACGAGCAGTACTTC. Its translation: CASSIGPGAYEQYF.

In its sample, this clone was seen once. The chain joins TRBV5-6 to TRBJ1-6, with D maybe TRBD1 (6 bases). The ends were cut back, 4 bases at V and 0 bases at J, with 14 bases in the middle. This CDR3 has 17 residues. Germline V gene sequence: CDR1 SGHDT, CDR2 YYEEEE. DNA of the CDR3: TGTGCCAGCAGCCCGGGGGGCCCGAGCTCCTATAATTCACCCCTCCACTTT. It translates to CASSPGGPSSYNSPLHF.